The table lists the clone carrying this T cell receptor beta chain with a count of one. These data are taken from a study of control samples from healthy donors and cancer patients. V was pared by 2 bases and J by 4 bases, with 7 bases of the junction left unmatched. CDR1 is WNHNN, CDR2 SYGVQD, per germline (reference sequence). This CDR3 has 18 amino acids. Measured with immunoSEQ multiplex PCR; TCRdb has only the in-frame clones, and not every one. This sample yields 55,000 to 65,000 clones, of which around 87% are seen a single time; 10% to 15% belongs to the top ten. This sequence joins TRBV10-1 and TRBJ2-1; 14 bases fit TRBD2. This sequence originates from a woman aged 55-69 years with lung cancer. Specimen: PBMCs. CDR3 loop: CASSEPPGTSGRYNEQFF. In DNA form, the CDR3 reads TGCGCCAGCAGTGAGCCTCCCGGGACTAGCGGGAGATACAATGAGCAGTTCTTC.